What follows is one T cell receptor (beta chain) and its context. The table lists this clone with a few counts. The target of this receptor is not known. The record has no base qualities; no much larger clone is one base away. The library was produced with PCR. The instrument given in TCRdb is Illumina HiSeq 4000. The TCR beta-chain CDR3 region of each patient was profiled by high-throughput sequencing. On the authors' methods: A classifier to discriminate distant-metastatic papillary thyroid cancer patients was built from CDR3 differences across clinicopathological groups. The Shannon index was used to measure repertoire diversity, and the Morisita-Horn index was used to measure how similar tumor and blood repertoires were. In TCRdb, the public reads were trimmed at Q25 with fastp and aligned with MiXCR, with productive beta chains retained. These V and J calls are TCRdb output, not the study's own analysis. Counted in this sample were approximately 22,000 clones; around an eighth of them appeared once. Together, the top ten hold approximately 14% of the sample.

This entry belongs to a study of metastatic and nonmetastatic thyroid tumors (dated by TCRdb to the early 2020s). Study-wide context: For patients with malignant and with benign thyroid disease, the researchers compared repertoires between peripheral blood samples and tumor or nodule tissue samples. The full study reports these points: In both blood and tumor samples, malignant tumors were reported to have significantly higher TCR beta diversity than benign nodules.

Before undergoing thyroid surgery, none of the patients had been given any kind of treatment. The study retrospectively analysed patient clinical samples collected from the early 2010s to the late 2010s using T-cell receptor beta sequencing. CDR3 length: 12 amino acids, cysteine to phenylalanine. The read is trimmed to its CDR3 DNA, 36 bases read in frame from base 1. Relative to germline, V is 5 bases shorter and J is 3 bases shorter, with 8 bases between their ends. The germline V gene provides CDR1 MNHNS and CDR2 SASEGT. This clonotype was sampled from a female donor with papillary thyroid cancer or a benign thyroid nodule (not recorded which). Some clones in this sample may be carry-over from other donors' samples. The sequencing input was blood. In this chain, TRBV6-1 is recombined with TRBJ2-7, with the D segment identity uncertain. Read as DNA, the sequence is TGTGCCAGCAGTCTTCTGGGCTACGAGCAGTACTTC. It specifies CASSLLGYEQYF.